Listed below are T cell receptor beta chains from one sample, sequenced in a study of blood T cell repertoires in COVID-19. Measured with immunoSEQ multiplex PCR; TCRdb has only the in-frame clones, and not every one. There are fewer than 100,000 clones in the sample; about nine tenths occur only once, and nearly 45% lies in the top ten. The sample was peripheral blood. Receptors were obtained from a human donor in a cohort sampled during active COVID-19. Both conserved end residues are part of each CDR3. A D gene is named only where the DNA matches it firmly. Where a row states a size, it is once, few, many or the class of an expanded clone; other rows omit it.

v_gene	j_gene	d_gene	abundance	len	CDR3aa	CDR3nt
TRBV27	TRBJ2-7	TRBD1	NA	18	CASSLKSGQRGYSYEQYF	TGTGCCAGCAGTTTAAAATCGGGACAGAGGGGGTACTCCTACGAGCAGTACTTC
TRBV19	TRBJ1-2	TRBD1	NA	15	CASSLMTGGNYGYTF	TGTGCCAGTAGTCTCATGACAGGGGGAAACTATGGCTACACCTTC
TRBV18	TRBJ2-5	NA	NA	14	CASSPGAGKETQYF	TGTGCCAGCTCACCAGGGGCAGGGAAAGAGACCCAGTACTTC
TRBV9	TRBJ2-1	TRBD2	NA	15	CASSVSGDSYNEQFF	TGTGCCAGCAGCGTTAGCGGGGATTCCTACAATGAGCAGTTCTTC
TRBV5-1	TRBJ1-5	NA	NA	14	CASSLDPGRQPQHF	TGCGCCAGCAGCTTGGACCCAGGGCGGCAGCCCCAGCATTTT
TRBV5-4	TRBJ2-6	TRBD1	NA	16	CASSWKGGPGANVLTF	TGTGCCAGCAGCTGGAAAGGGGGCCCTGGGGCCAACGTCCTGACTTTC
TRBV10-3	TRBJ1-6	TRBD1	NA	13	CAVGGPNNSPLHF	TGTGCCGTAGGGGGCCCGAATAATTCACCCCTCCACTTT
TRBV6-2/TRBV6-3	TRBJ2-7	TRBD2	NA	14	CASSNRDYSYEQYF	TGTGCCAGCAGTAACCGGGACTATAGCTACGAGCAGTACTTC
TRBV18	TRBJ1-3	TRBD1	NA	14	CASSGTASGNTIYF	TGTGCCAGCTCGGGGACAGCCTCTGGAAACACCATATATTTT
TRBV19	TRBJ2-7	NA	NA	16	CASSIDSSGEGYEQYF	TGTGCCAGTAGTATAGATTCCTCGGGAGAGGGTTACGAGCAGTACTTC
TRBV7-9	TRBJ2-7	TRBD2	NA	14	CASSLAGGPYEQYF	TGTGCCAGCAGCTTAGCGGGAGGGCCGTACGAGCAGTACTTC
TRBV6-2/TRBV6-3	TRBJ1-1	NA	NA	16	CASSYGQTKSNTEAFF	TGTGCCAGCAGTTACGGACAGACGAAATCGAACACTGAAGCTTTCTTT
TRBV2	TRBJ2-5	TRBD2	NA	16	CASSELELAVQETQYF	TGTGCCAGCAGTGAACTGGAGCTAGCGGTCCAAGAGACCCAGTACTTC
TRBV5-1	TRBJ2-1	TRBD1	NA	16	CASSLGGTGRENEQFF	TGCGCCAGCAGCTTGGGAGGGACAGGGAGGGAGAATGAGCAGTTCTTC
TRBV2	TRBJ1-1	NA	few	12	CASNDRYTEAFF	TGTGCCAGCAATGACAGGTACACTGAAGCTTTCTTT
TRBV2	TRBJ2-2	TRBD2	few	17	CASSLTSGGAGSGELFF	TGTGCCAGCAGCCTGACTAGCGGGGGGGCCGGTTCCGGGGAGCTGTTTTTT
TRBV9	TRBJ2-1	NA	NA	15	CASSANPGLYNEQFF	TGTGCCAGCAGCGCGAACCCGGGACTCTACAATGAGCAGTTCTTC
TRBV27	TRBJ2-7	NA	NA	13	CASSLLENYEQYF	TGTGCCAGCAGTTTACTGGAGAACTACGAGCAGTACTTC
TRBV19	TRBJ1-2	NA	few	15	CASSIDSAEFYGYTF	TGTGCCAGTAGTATAGATAGCGCAGAGTTCTATGGCTACACCTTC